The source of this T cell receptor beta chain is a study of graft-versus-host responses after intestinal transplantation. The overall study: Transplant recipients had multivisceral, liver-intestinal, or isolated intestinal grafts. Anti-thymocyte globulin served as induction for all recipients, who then took tacrolimus and steroids for approximately three years. Study findings and constraints: GvH clones occurred in recipient marrow; some first appeared in ileum or blood.

CDR1 is MNHEY, CDR2 SVGAGI, per germline. The V and J ends lost 8 bases and 10 bases, in that order; junction bases with no gene match: 11. The CDR3 has 14 residues. Some clones are missing from TCRdb's copy, which holds only in-frame ones; the method was immunoSEQ multiplex PCR. The sample lists approximately 10,000 clones, roughly 27% occurring once. The material was alloreactive CD4+ T cells from a mixed lymphocyte reaction culture, obtained before intestinal transplant. Documented subset: CFSE-low proliferating T cells sorted from roughly six-day pre-transplant mixed lymphocyte reaction (GvH or HvG direction). The receptor was isolated from a human patient who received an intestinal transplant. The rearrangement uses TRBV6-5 and TRBJ2-1; 10 bases map to TRBD1. The CDR3 coding sequence is TGTGCCAGCCGACTCGACAGGGGGCGACTGGAGCAGTTCTTC. Translation gives CASRLDRGRLEQFF.